This entry is about one T cell receptor beta chain. The antigen remains unidentified. From germline, CDR1 is KGHSH and CDR2 LQKENI. Unmatched junction bases numbered 3, after V lost 4 bases and J lost 4 bases. This CDR3 spans 13 amino acids. The record originates from a study of CD8+CD57+ T cells in acquired aplastic anemia. Across the study: An average of roughly 3.2 ug of DNA was obtained from sorted CD4+ and CD8+ cells. Study-level results: Overlapping CD8+ CDR3 repertoires of patients and controls contained twenty-nine shared sequences.

TCR beta VDJ and CDR3 were profiled, and genomic DNA was the template. TCRdb re-analysed the reads in MiXCR, keeping a single row per CDR3 protein. The profile shows 180,000 or so distinct CDR3 sequences, around 48% of them singletons. The sequenced patients had an expansion of CD8+CD57+ cells seen by flow cytometry. With no exception, the patients had severe acquired aplastic anemia. Sequencing input: sorted CD4+, CD8+, or CD8+CD57+ T cells (not recorded which) from PBMCs. The receptor was isolated from a human donor with aplastic anemia. The V call is TRBV18, the J call TRBJ1-2, with 7 bases lining up with TRBD1. The CDR3 bases are TGTGCCAGCTCACTCGACAGGGCCTATGGCTACACCTTC. Translation gives CASSLDRAYGYTF. Filled out from reference TRBV18 and TRBJ1-2, the complete variable domain reads NAGVMQNPRHLVRRRGQEARLRCSPMKGHSHVYWYRQLPEEGLKFMVYLQKENIIDESGMPKERFSAEFPKEGPSILRIQQVVRGDSAAYFCASSLDRAYGYTFGSGTRLTVV.